The clone carrying this T cell receptor (beta chain) was recorded many times. All patients picked for sequencing had shown, by flow cytometry, an expansion of CD8+CD57+ cells. Each patient had severe acquired aplastic anemia. The CDR3 spans 14 residues. The V end lost 0 bases, the J end lost 2 bases, and 8 bases lay between the germline ends. Germline V gene data show CDR1 as LNHNV and CDR2 as YYDKDF (reference sequence). The sample is drawn from a study of CD8+CD57+ T cells in acquired aplastic anemia. The template used for profiling TCR beta VDJ and CDR3 was genomic DNA. TCRdb passed the reads through MiXCR, listing each CDR3 protein once. The sample lists around 160,000 distinct CDR3 sequences, roughly 43% occurring once.

The chain is built from TRBV15 and TRBJ2-7; D is unclear. This receptor was identified in a human donor with aplastic anemia. The sequencing input was sorted CD4+, CD8+, or CD8+CD57+ T cells (not recorded which) from PBMCs. CDR3 coding DNA: TGTGCCACCAGCAGAGATTTTTCGACCTACGAGCAGTACTTC. Translated, it gives CATSRDFSTYEQYF.